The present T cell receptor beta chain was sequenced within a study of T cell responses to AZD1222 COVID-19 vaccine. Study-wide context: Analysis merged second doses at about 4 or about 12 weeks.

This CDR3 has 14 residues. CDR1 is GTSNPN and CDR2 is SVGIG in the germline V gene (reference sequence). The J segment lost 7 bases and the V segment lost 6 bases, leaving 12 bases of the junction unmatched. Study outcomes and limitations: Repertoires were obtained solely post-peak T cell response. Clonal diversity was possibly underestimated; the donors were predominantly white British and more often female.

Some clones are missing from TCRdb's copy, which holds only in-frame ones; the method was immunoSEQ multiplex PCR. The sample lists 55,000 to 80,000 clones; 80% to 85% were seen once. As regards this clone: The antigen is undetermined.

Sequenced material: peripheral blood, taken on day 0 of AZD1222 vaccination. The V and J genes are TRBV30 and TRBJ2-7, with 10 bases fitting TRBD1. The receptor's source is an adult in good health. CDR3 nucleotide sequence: TGTGCCTGTACACGAAGGACAGGGGGTTGGGAGCAGTACTTC. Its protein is CACTRRTGGWEQYF.